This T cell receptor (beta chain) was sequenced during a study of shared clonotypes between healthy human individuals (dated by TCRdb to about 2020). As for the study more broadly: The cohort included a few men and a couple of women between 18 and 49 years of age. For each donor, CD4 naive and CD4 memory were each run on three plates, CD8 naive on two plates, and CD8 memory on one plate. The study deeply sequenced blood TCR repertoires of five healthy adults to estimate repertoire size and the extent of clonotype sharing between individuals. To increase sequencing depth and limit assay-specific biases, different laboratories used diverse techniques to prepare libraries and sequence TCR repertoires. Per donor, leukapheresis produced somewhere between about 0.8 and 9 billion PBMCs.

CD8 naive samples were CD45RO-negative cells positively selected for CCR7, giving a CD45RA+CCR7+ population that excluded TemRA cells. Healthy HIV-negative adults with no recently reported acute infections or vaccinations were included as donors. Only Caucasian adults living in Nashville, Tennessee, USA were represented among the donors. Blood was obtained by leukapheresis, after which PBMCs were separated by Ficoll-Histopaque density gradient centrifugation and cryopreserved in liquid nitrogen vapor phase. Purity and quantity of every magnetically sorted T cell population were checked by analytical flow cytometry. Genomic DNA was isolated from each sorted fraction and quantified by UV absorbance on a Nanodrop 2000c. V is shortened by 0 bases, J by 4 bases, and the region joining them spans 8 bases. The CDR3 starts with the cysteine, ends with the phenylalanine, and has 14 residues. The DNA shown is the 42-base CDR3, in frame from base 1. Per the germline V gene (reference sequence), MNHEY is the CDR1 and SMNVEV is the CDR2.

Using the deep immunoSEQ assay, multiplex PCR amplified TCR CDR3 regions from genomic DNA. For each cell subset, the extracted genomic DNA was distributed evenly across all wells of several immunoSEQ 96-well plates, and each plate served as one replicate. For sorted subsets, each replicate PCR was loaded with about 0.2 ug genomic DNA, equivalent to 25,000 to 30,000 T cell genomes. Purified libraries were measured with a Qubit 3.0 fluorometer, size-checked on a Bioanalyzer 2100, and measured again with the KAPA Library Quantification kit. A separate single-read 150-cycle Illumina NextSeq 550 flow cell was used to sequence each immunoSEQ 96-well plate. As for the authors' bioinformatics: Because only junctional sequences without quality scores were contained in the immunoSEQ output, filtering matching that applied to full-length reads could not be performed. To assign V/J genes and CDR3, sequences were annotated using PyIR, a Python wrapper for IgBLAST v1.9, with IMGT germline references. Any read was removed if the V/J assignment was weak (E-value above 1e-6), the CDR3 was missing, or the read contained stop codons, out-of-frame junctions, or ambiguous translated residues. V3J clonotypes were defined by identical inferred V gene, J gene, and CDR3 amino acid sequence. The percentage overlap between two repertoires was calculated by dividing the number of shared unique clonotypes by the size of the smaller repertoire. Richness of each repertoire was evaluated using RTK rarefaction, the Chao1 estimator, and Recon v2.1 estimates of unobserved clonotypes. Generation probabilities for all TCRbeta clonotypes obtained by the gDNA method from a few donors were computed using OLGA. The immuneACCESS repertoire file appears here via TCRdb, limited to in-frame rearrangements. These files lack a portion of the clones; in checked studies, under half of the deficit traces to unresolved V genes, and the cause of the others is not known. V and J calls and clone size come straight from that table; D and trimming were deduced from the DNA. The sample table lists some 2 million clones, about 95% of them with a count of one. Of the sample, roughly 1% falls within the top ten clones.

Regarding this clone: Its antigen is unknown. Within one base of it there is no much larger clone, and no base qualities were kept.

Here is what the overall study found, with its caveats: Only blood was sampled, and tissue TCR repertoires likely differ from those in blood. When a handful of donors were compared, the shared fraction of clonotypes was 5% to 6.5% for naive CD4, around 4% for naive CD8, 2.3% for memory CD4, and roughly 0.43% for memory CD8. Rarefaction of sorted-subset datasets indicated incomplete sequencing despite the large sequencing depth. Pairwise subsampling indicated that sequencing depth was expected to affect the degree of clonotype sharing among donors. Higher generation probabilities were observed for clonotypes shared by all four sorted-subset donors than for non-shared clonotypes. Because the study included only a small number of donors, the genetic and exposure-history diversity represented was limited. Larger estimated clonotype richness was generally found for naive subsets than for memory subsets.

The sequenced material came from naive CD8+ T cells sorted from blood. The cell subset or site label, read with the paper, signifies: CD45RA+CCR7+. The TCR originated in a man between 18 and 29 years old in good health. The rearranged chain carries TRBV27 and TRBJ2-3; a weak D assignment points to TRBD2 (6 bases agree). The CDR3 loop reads CASSLSREPDTQYF. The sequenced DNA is TGTGCCAGCAGTTTATCGCGGGAACCAGATACGCAGTATTTT.